This TCR beta chain derives from a study of blood T cell repertoires in COVID-19. Across the whole study: PBMCs, B-cell-depleted T cells, or T cells were the source of the cDNA or gDNA that made up the material.

The protocol was immunoSEQ multiplex PCR, while the TCRdb copy is restricted to in-frame clones and leaves out a portion. The sample lists 140,000 to 150,000 clones; approximately 83% were seen once. The CDR3 totals 16 residues. Per the germline V gene, CDR1 is SGHRS and CDR2 is YFSETQ. Deletions cut 3 bases from V and 0 bases from J, with 15 bases between. In Seattle, patients joined the study during active infection and were tracked longitudinally. The J gene is TRBJ1-2, the V gene TRBV5-1; a weak D match, TRBD1 (6 bases). The sequencing input was peripheral blood. The sequence came from a woman aged 60-75 years with COVID-19, enrolled during active disease. The CDR3 spells CASSSSDSQANYGYTF. CDR3 nucleotides: TGCGCCAGCAGCTCCTCGGACAGTCAGGCTAACTATGGCTACACCTTC.